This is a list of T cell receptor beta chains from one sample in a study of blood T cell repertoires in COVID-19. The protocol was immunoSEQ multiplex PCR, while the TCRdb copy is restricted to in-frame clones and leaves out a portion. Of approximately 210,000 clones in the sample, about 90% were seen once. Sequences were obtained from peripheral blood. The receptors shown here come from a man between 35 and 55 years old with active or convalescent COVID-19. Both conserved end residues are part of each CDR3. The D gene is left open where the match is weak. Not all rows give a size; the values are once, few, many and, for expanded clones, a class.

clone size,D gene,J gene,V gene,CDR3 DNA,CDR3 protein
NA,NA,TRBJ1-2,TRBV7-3,TGTGCCAGCAGCCCCGGCGGGGAAGGTGGCTACACCTTC,CASSPGGEGGYTF
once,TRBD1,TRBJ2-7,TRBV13,TGTGCCAGCAGCCCCGGGACAGGGACCTACGAGCAGTACTTC,CASSPGTGTYEQYF
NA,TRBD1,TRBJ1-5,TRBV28,TGTGCCAGCAGTTTGCAGGGGGCGAGGAATCAGCCCCAGCATTTT,CASSLQGARNQPQHF
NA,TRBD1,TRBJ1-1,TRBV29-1,TGCAGCGTTGAACGGGACAGGGAGAACACTGAAGCTTTCTTT,CSVERDRENTEAFF
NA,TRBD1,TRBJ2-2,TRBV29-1,TGCAGCGTTGCTTCAGGGGGCTGGGTTAACACCGGGGAGCTGTTTTTT,CSVASGGWVNTGELFF
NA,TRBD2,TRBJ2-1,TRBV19,TGTGCCAGTAGTATGTCTAGCGGGAGCTACCGTGAGCAGTTCTTC,CASSMSSGSYREQFF
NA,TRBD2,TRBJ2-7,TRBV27,TGTGCCAGCAGTTTAGAGGGTTGGGGAGCGGGAAGCTCCTACGAGCAGTACTTC,CASSLEGWGAGSSYEQYF
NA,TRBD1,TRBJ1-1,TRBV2,TGTGCCAGCACTCAGGGGGCCGGCACTGAAGCTTTCTTT,CASTQGAGTEAFF
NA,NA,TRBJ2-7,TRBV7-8,TGTGCCAGCAGCTCACCACCCACAGGATTCTACGAGCAGTACTTC,CASSSPPTGFYEQYF
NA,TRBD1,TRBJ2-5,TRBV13,TGTGCCAGCAGCTCGACAGGGGGCGGAGAGACCCAGTACTTC,CASSSTGGGETQYF
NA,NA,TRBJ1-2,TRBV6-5,TGTGCCAGCAGCCCAGACACAAACACCTATGGCTACACCTTC,CASSPDTNTYGYTF
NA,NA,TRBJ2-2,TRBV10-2,TGCGCCAGCTCCGCTCTACTGAACACCGGGGAGCTGTTTTTT,CASSALLNTGELFF
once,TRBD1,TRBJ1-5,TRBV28,TGTGCCAGCAGGCAGCAGGGGGGAGGTCAGCCCCAGCATTTT,CASRQQGGGQPQHF
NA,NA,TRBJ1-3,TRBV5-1,TGCGCCAGCAGTATCAGTTCGCCCTCTGGAAACACCATATATTTT,CASSISSPSGNTIYF
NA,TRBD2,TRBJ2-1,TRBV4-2,TGTGCCAGCAGCCAAGATAGCATCCAGCGGGGCCTGGAGCAGTTCTTC,CASSQDSIQRGLEQFF
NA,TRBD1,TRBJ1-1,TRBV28,TGTGCCAGCAGTCCCCAGGGGGGCCGGGTAGCTTTCTTT,CASSPQGGRVAFF
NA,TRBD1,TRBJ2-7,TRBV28,TGTGCCAGCAGTTTATGGCCAGGGGGAATGAGCTCCTACGAGCAGTACTTC,CASSLWPGGMSSYEQYF